The 21 T cell receptor beta chains listed next were all sequenced from one sample in a study of glioma-infiltrating T cells after dendritic cell vaccination. Repertoires were generated with immunoSEQ multiplex PCR, while TCRdb's copy carries only in-frame clones and drops some. The data show 72,000 or so clones, more than 75% seen once. Time point defined: after dendritic cell vaccination, including at tumor progression/relapse. Specimen: blood, collected after dendritic cell vaccination. These receptors came from a human donor with glioblastoma.

The gene calls are TRBV18 and TRBJ1-3, with 7 bases that match TRBD1. CDR3 length: 15 amino acids. The V and J ends lost 5 bases and 1 base, in that order; junction bases with no gene match: 5. Germline CDR1 KGHSH, CDR2 LQKENI. The CDR3 sequence: CASSDRAKSGNTIYF. For the CDR3, the DNA is TGTGCCAGCTCAGACAGGGCTAAATCTGGAAACACCATATATTTT.

This clone has more than one count but fewer than ten. V gene TRBV28 combines with J gene TRBJ2-7; 8 bases map to TRBD1. Germline-derived CDR1 and CDR2 are MDHEN and SYDVKM. Losses at the gene ends were 4 bases for V and 2 bases for J; bases not matched to a gene: 1. CDR3 size: 13 residues. CDR3 region: CASSYRGTYEQYF. In DNA, the CDR3 is TGTGCCAGCAGTTACAGGGGGACCTACGAGCAGTACTTC.

The V call is TRBV7-2, the J call TRBJ1-4; D gene ambiguous. Trimming stripped 6 bases from V and 3 bases from J, with 14 bases between. The CDR3 is 15 amino acids. Germline V lookup: CDR1 SGHTA, CDR2 FQGNSA. The CDR3 sequence is CASRSTGVANEKLFF. CDR3 sequence (DNA): TGTGCCAGCAGGTCGACTGGCGTAGCTAATGAAAAACTGTTTTTT.

The V gene is TRBV5-4, the J gene TRBJ2-3; TRBD2 aligns across 8 bases. V lost 4 bases to trimming and J lost 2 bases; unmatched junction nucleotides: 9. The germline gives CDR1 SGHNT, CDR2 YYREEE (reference sequence). This CDR3 is 16 amino acids long. In nucleotides, the CDR3 is TGTGCCAGCAGCCCACTTCCGGGGGGGAACACAGATACGCAGTATTTT. It encodes CASSPLPGGNTDTQYF.

The gene calls are TRBV7-9 and TRBJ1-2; tentative D call: TRBD1 (5 bases). CDR1 and CDR2 from the germline V gene are SEHNR and FQNEAQ (reference sequence). V lost 1 base and J lost 8, with 11 bases in between. This CDR3 has 13 amino acids. This CDR3 is CASSLGQGLGYTF. The CDR3, as DNA: TGTGCCAGCAGCTTAGGGCAGGGCCTCGGCTACACCTTC. Full variable domain (missing parts from reference TRBV7-9 and TRBJ1-2): DTGVSQNPRHKITKRGQNVTFRCDPISEHNRLYWYRQTLGQGPEFLTYFQNEAQLEKSRLLSDRFSAERPKGSFSTLEIQRTEQGDSAMYLCASSLGQGLGYTFGSGTRLTVV.

The chain carries TRBV2 and TRBJ2-2, with 10 nucleotides matching TRBD2. The CDR3 contains 15 residues. V shed 2 bases and J 4 bases; nucleotides not matched to a gene: 1. Germline V gene lookup returns CDR1 SNHLY and CDR2 FYNNEI. For the CDR3, the DNA is TGTGCCAGCAGTGAATGGACTAGCGGCACCGGGGAGCTGTTTTTT. Its translation: CASSEWTSGTGELFF.

The chain joins TRBV13 to TRBJ2-1; TRBD1 might be the D (5 bases). CDR1 and CDR2 (germline): PRHDT, FYEKMQ (reference sequence). The CDR3 has 16 residues. The V end lost 6 bases, the J end lost 0 bases, and 15 bases lay between the germline ends. The DNA of the CDR3 is TGTGCCAGCAGTCCCACGTGGGGCCGCTCCTACAATGAGCAGTTCTTC. Translation gives CASSPTWGRSYNEQFF.

V gene TRBV9 combines with J gene TRBJ2-3, with 12 nucleotides matching TRBD1. Per the germline V gene, CDR1 is SGDLS and CDR2 is YYNGEE. The J segment lost 4 bases and the V segment lost 3 bases, leaving 6 bases of the junction unmatched. There are 16 residues in the CDR3. The CDR3 is CASSASGTGGADTQYF. The CDR3 nucleotides read TGTGCCAGCAGCGCTTCCGGGACAGGGGGCGCAGATACGCAGTATTTT.

The chain carries TRBV19 and TRBJ2-7, with 7 bases aligning to TRBD1. This CDR3 region has 18 residues. V gave up 3 bases and J gave up 4 bases; unmatched junction bases: 18. Germline-derived CDR1 and CDR2 are LNHDA and SQIVND (reference sequence). The CDR3 loop reads CASSIRYATGTATYEQYF. For the CDR3, the DNA is TGTGCCAGTAGTATTCGGTACGCGACCGGGACAGCAACTTACGAGCAGTACTTC.

This chain uses TRBV5-6 with TRBJ1-2, with D possibly matching TRBD1 (5 bases). Germline V lookup: CDR1 SGHDT, CDR2 YYEEEE. V was shortened by 0 bases and J by 4 bases, with 13 bases between the two germline ends. This CDR3 spans 15 amino acids. Here the CDR3 DNA reads TGTGCCAGCAGCTTGGTTGGGACTCAGACCTATGGCTACACCTTC. The encoded protein is CASSLVGTQTYGYTF.

The chain is built from TRBV27 and TRBJ1-2; 7 bases align to TRBD1. J was trimmed by 11 bases and V by 4 bases; bases with no gene match: 13. The CDR3 length is 14 residues. Germline V gives CDR1 MNHEY, CDR2 SMNVEV (reference sequence). CDR3 coding DNA: TGTGCCAGCAGTTGGGGGGACAGTGGGTTGGGGTACACCTTC. Protein sequence: CASSWGDSGLGYTF.

The CDR3 loop is CASSVDAGAGFGYTF. The CDR3 coding sequence is TGTGCCAGCAGCGTAGATGCGGGCGCCGGGTTTGGCTACACCTTC. This chain connects TRBV9 to TRBJ1-2; D not resolved. CDR3 length equals 15 residues. CDR1 and CDR2 (germline): SGDLS, YYNGEE. V was clipped by 0 bases and J by 7 bases, with 16 bases between them. The full variable domain, with the rest looked up from reference TRBV9 and TRBJ1-2, is DSGVTQTPKHLITATGQRVTLRCSPRSGDLSVYWYQQSLDQGLQFLIQYYNGEERAKGNILERFSAQQFPDLHSELNLSSLELGDSALYFCASSVDAGAGFGYTFGSGTRLTVV.

The chain recombines TRBV5-1 with TRBJ1-1; TRBD1 agrees at 7 bases. After removal of 1 base from V and 3 bases from J, the junction contained 9 bases not matched to a gene. This CDR3 has 16 amino acids. Germline V gene sequence: CDR1 SGHRS, CDR2 YFSETQ. Here the CDR3 DNA reads TGCGCCAGCAGCTTGACAGGGGTCAGGTCGGACACTGAAGCTTTCTTT. Protein product: CASSLTGVRSDTEAFF. Based on the CDR3 plus reference TRBV5-1 and TRBJ1-1, the full variable domain is KAGVTQTPRYLIKTRGQQVTLSCSPISGHRSVSWYQQTPGQGLQFLFEYFSETQRNKGNFPGRFSGRQFSNSRSEMNVSTLELGDSALYLCASSLTGVRSDTEAFFGQGTRLTVV.

For this clone: At one end the junction does not follow the germline gene, possibly because of a read error. The chain combines TRBV2 with TRBJ2-5, with D unclear. CDR1 and CDR2 (germline): SNHLY, FYNNEI. The CDR3 sequence is 13 residues long. In nucleotides, the CDR3 is TGTGCCAGCAGTGTACACTTCCAAGAGGCCCAGTACTTC. It yields the protein CASSVHFQEAQYF.

The rearrangement joins TRBV6-1 to TRBJ1-4; 8 bases align to TRBD1. The germline V gene has CDR1 MNHNS and CDR2 SASEGT. The ends lost 10 bases at V and 0 bases at J; junction bases unmatched: 4. The CDR3 runs to 14 residues. The CDR3 region is CANRGGATNEKLFF. In DNA, the CDR3 is TGTGCCAACAGGGGGGGTGCAACTAATGAAAAACTGTTTTTT.

The chain has TRBV28 and TRBJ2-1; 13 bases map to TRBD2. Germline lookup yields CDR1 MDHEN and CDR2 SYDVKM. The CDR3 spans 17 residues. The V segment lost 3 bases and the J segment 1 base; nucleotides outside the gene matches: 3. CDR3 sequence: CASSFGTSGASYNEQFF. The DNA of the CDR3 is TGTGCCAGCAGTTTCGGGACTAGCGGGGCTTCCTACAATGAGCAGTTCTTC.

The chain links TRBV7-8 to TRBJ2-5; D is uncertain. There are 13 residues in the CDR3. V lost 4 bases and J 6 bases, leaving 12 bases between the germline ends. Germline V gene data show CDR1 as SGHVS and CDR2 as FQNEAQ. CDR3 DNA sequence: TGTGCCAGCAGCTCGGAGATCTGGAAGACCCAGTACTTC. Amino acids: CASSSEIWKTQYF.

V is TRBV7-6 and J is TRBJ1-6; D gene unclear. This CDR3 has 17 residues. Germline-derived CDR1 and CDR2 are SGHVS and FNYEAQ. The ends were cut back, 1 base at V and 0 bases at J, with 10 bases in the middle. The CDR3 sequence is CASSLVSVVSYNSPLHF. DNA for the CDR3: TGTGCCAGCAGCTTAGTGTCGGTGGTCTCCTATAATTCACCCCTCCACTTT.

V gene TRBV4-3 combines with J gene TRBJ1-2, with TRBD1 as a possible D gene (6 bases). Germline loops: CDR1 LGHNA, CDR2 YSLEER. V dropped 3 bases and J dropped 4 bases, with 15 bases sitting between them. This CDR3 has 15 amino acids. The CDR3: CASSHQRGGFYGYTF. In DNA, the CDR3 is TGCGCCAGCAGCCACCAAAGGGGGGGCTTCTATGGCTACACCTTC.

As DNA, the CDR3 is TGTGCCAGCAGTTTATACGCTAGCGGGAGAAATGAGCAGTTCTTC. It is translated as CASSLYASGRNEQFF. The chain is built from TRBV27 and TRBJ2-1; 10 positions agree with TRBD2. From germline, CDR1 is MNHEY and CDR2 SMNVEV (reference sequence). This CDR3 is 15 amino acids long. V gave up 1 base and J gave up 7 bases; unmatched junction bases: 4.

The DNA of the CDR3 is TGTGCCAGCAAGCAGGGACTAGCAGCCTACGAGCAGTACTTC. Translating gives CASKQGLAAYEQYF. This sequence joins TRBV2 and TRBJ2-7, with 9 nucleotides matching TRBD2. J gave up 2 bases and V 7 bases, and 6 bases lay outside the gene matches. The germline CDR1 and CDR2 sequences are SNHLY and FYNNEI. The length of the CDR3 is 14 residues.